The rows below give T cell receptor beta chains drawn from one sample of a study of blood T cells in healthy people across ages. Using its own MiXCR run on the 5' RACE reads, TCRdb lists one record per CDR3 protein. The repertoire holds roughly 560,000 distinct CDR3 sequences, with about 25% as singletons. These data are also associated with another study on T cells of mothers and their children.

The sequenced sample was blood. These receptors were obtained from a boy younger than 18 in good health. Each CDR3 is given with its conserved first and last residue. D genes are given only for firm matches. Clone size is stated in some rows and not others, as once, few, many or a class when expanded.

j_gene	abundance	d_gene	v_gene	CDR3aa	CDR3nt
TRBJ2-5	NA	NA	TRBV5-5	CASSGVGLWAETQYF	TGTGCCAGCAGCGGGGTCGGACTGTGGGCAGAGACCCAGTACTTC
TRBJ2-5	NA	TRBD2	TRBV5-1	CASSLLAGDETQYF	TGCGCCAGCAGCTTGTTAGCGGGGGATGAGACCCAGTACTTC
TRBJ2-1	few	TRBD2	TRBV7-6	CASSSALLAVSYNEQFF	TGTGCCAGCAGCTCCGCGCTACTAGCGGTCTCCTACAATGAGCAGTTCTTC
TRBJ2-3	NA	TRBD2	TRBV7-2	CASSDSGGRASDTQYF	TGTGCCAGCAGCGATTCTGGCGGGAGGGCCTCAGATACGCAGTATTTT
TRBJ2-7	NA	NA	TRBV9	CASSVGLVSSYEQYF	TGTGCCAGCAGCGTAGGTCTCGTAAGCTCCTACGAGCAGTACTTC
TRBJ1-2	few	NA	TRBV24-1	CATSETDRYYGYTF	TGTGCCACCAGTGAGACCGACAGGTACTATGGCTACACCTTC
TRBJ1-6	few	TRBD1	TRBV28	CASSLKKYRGPNSPLHF	TGTGCCAGCAGTTTGAAGAAATACAGGGGTCCTAATTCACCCCTCCACTTT
TRBJ2-7	few	TRBD2	TRBV5-1	CASSPTSDNSYEQYF	TGCGCCAGCAGCCCGACTAGCGATAACTCCTACGAGCAGTACTTC
TRBJ2-3	NA	NA	TRBV10-3	CAISEEWGTQYF	TGTGCCATCAGTGAGGAGTGGGGTACGCAGTATTTT
TRBJ1-2	NA	TRBD1	TRBV2	CASNNGQGDYGYTF	TGTGCCAGCAATAACGGACAGGGGGACTATGGCTACACCTTC
TRBJ2-1	NA	TRBD2	TRBV29-1	CSALRWVAGRTEQFF	TGCAGCGCTCTACGATGGGTAGCGGGAAGGACTGAGCAGTTCTTC
TRBJ2-2	NA	NA	TRBV7-8	CASSPDHTGELFF	TGTGCCAGCAGCCCCGACCACACCGGGGAGCTGTTTTTT
TRBJ2-4	NA	NA	TRBV28	CASSFLNIQYF	TGTGCCAGCAGTTTCCTAAACATTCAGTACTTC
TRBJ2-1	NA	TRBD1	TRBV9	CASSGRDRGGENEQFF	TGTGCCAGCAGCGGCCGGGACAGGGGAGGGGAGAATGAGCAGTTCTTC
TRBJ2-4	few	NA	TRBV20-1	CSARDREGVWNIQYF	TGCAGTGCTAGAGATAGGGAGGGGGTTTGGAACATTCAGTACTTC
TRBJ2-5	few	TRBD2	TRBV25-1	CASAPLSPGLADQETQYF	TGTGCCAGCGCGCCCTTAAGTCCGGGACTAGCGGACCAAGAGACCCAGTACTTC
TRBJ2-5	NA	TRBD1	TRBV9	CASSGTGLQNQETQYF	TGTGCCAGCAGCGGGACAGGATTACAGAACCAAGAGACCCAGTACTTC
TRBJ1-6	NA	NA	TRBV4-1	CASSGGDGSPLHF	TGCGCCAGTAGCGGTGGCGACGGGTCACCCCTCCACTTT
TRBJ2-7	many	NA	TRBV29-1	CSVEFWTGSYYEQYF	TGCAGCGTTGAGTTCTGGACTGGCTCTTACTACGAGCAGTACTTC
TRBJ1-5	NA	NA	TRBV18	CASSPDDQPQHF	TGTGCCAGCTCACCCGACGATCAGCCCCAGCATTTT
TRBJ2-2	NA	TRBD2	TRBV20-1	CSVGGGLSNTGELFF	TGCAGTGTCGGCGGGGGACTATCGAACACCGGGGAGCTGTTTTTT
TRBJ2-7	NA	NA	TRBV28	CASRGDGGYEQYF	TGTGCCAGCAGGGGGGACGGAGGCTACGAGCAGTACTTC
TRBJ1-2	NA	NA	TRBV27	CASSQRAPANYGYTF	TGTGCCAGCAGTCAAAGGGCACCGGCTAACTATGGCTACACCTTC
TRBJ2-1	NA	TRBD2	TRBV4-2	CASSLPSGGGNEQFF	TGTGCCAGCAGCTTACCATCGGGAGGGGGCAATGAGCAGTTCTTC
TRBJ2-2	few	TRBD2	TRBV25-1	CASSARGGTGELFF	TGTGCCAGCAGTGCCCGGGGGGGGACCGGGGAGCTGTTTTTT
TRBJ2-3	few	NA	TRBV6-5	CASSYGRSVNTQYF	TGTGCCAGCAGTTACGGCCGGTCGGTGAATACGCAGTATTTT
TRBJ2-7	many	TRBD2	TRBV10-3	CAIRGMLSGSSYEQYF	TGTGCCATCAGGGGTATGCTTAGCGGGAGCTCCTACGAGCAGTACTTC
TRBJ2-3	NA	NA	TRBV6-1	CASSEGPTDTQYF	TGTGCCAGCAGTGAAGGGCCGACAGATACGCAGTATTTT
TRBJ2-7	few	NA	TRBV20-1	CSAREPWPAHEQYF	TGCAGTGCTAGAGAACCCTGGCCTGCCCACGAGCAGTACTTC
TRBJ2-1	NA	NA	TRBV9	CASSVPAGNEQFF	TGTGCCAGCAGCGTACCGGCGGGGAATGAGCAGTTCTTC
TRBJ2-5	once	TRBD2	TRBV3-1	CASSQDGFGTRPSQETQYF	TGTGCCAGCAGCCAAGATGGATTCGGGACTAGGCCCTCACAAGAGACCCAGTACTTC
TRBJ1-4	few	TRBD1	TRBV7-3	CASSLPTDRGREKLFF	TGTGCCAGCAGCCTCCCGACGGACAGGGGGCGTGAAAAACTGTTTTTT
TRBJ1-6	NA	NA	TRBV5-5	CASSSLPANPSGAYNSPLHF	TGTGCCAGCAGCTCCCTGCCAGCCAACCCATCGGGTGCCTATAATTCACCCCTCCACTTT
TRBJ2-1	few	NA	TRBV28	CACSPPTGSRGNEQFF	TGTGCTTGTTCCCCCCCGACGGGGTCGAGGGGCAATGAGCAGTTCTTC
TRBJ2-5	few	TRBD2	TRBV5-5	CASSPLPSGRNRPETQYF	TGTGCCAGCAGCCCTTTGCCTAGCGGGAGAAATCGGCCCGAGACCCAGTACTTC
TRBJ2-7	few	TRBD1	TRBV4-3	CASSQGDRVGYEQYF	TGCGCCAGCAGCCAAGGGGACAGGGTCGGCTACGAGCAGTACTTC
TRBJ2-7	few	NA	TRBV28	CASRDPSSEQYF	TGTGCCAGCCGTGACCCCTCCAGCGAGCAGTACTTC
TRBJ2-1	NA	TRBD2	TRBV29-1	CSVDVAGVGEQFF	TGCAGCGTGGACGTAGCGGGAGTAGGTGAGCAGTTCTTC
TRBJ2-7	NA	NA	TRBV7-8	CASARRDEQYF	TGTGCCAGCGCCCGGCGTGACGAGCAGTACTTC
TRBJ1-1	NA	NA	TRBV4-1	CASSQDSGWTEAFF	TGCGCCAGCAGCCAAGATTCGGGGTGGACTGAAGCTTTCTTT
TRBJ2-5	NA	NA	TRBV4-1	CASSQETSPGTQYF	TGCGCCAGCAGCCAAGAGACCAGTCCGGGGACCCAGTACTTC
TRBJ2-1	few	NA	TRBV7-8	CASSLVGGTVYNEQFF	TGTGCCAGCAGCTTAGTAGGCGGCACCGTCTACAATGAGCAGTTCTTC
TRBJ1-2	few	TRBD1	TRBV6-5	CASSRDRGRRYGYTF	TGTGCCAGCAGTCGGGACAGGGGGCGCCGATATGGCTACACCTTC
TRBJ2-3	few	NA	TRBV20-1	CSARSPMGDTQYF	TGCAGTGCTAGGTCTCCGATGGGAGATACGCAGTATTTT
TRBJ1-2	NA	NA	TRBV7-3	CASSSGSYTF	TGTGCCAGCAGCTCCGGAAGCTACACCTTC
TRBJ1-2	NA	NA	TRBV4-3	CASSQDPRESVYGYTF	TGCGCCAGCAGCCAAGATCCGAGGGAGAGTGTCTATGGCTACACCTTC
TRBJ1-2	once	NA	TRBV9	CASSVGGDANYGYTF	TGTGCCAGCAGCGTAGGGGGGGATGCTAACTATGGCTACACCTTC
TRBJ2-3	NA	NA	TRBV13	CASRLDVFTDTQYF	TGTGCCAGCAGATTAGATGTATTCACAGATACGCAGTATTTT
TRBJ2-2	NA	NA	TRBV11-2	CASSLDRGLGGELFF	TGTGCCAGCAGCTTAGATCGGGGACTCGGCGGGGAGCTGTTTTTT
TRBJ2-2	NA	NA	TRBV12-3/TRBV12-4	CASSSDRHTGELFF	TGTGCCAGCAGTTCCGACCGGCACACCGGGGAGCTGTTTTTT
TRBJ2-7	few	NA	TRBV28	CASRREGGAYEQYF	TGTGCCAGCAGGCGGGAAGGGGGAGCCTACGAGCAGTACTTC
TRBJ2-6	few	NA	TRBV5-1	CASSFRSSGANVLTF	TGCGCCAGCAGTTTTAGAAGCTCTGGGGCCAACGTCCTGACTTTC
TRBJ2-2	many	NA	TRBV20-1	CSGTETGELFF	TGCAGTGGGACAGAGACCGGGGAGCTGTTTTTT
TRBJ2-7	few	NA	TRBV6-6	CASSPAAHEQYF	TGTGCCAGCAGTCCCGCTGCCCACGAGCAGTACTTC
TRBJ2-1	few	NA	TRBV11-2	CASSLEGNAYNEQFF	TGTGCCAGCAGCTTGGAAGGGAACGCCTACAATGAGCAGTTCTTC